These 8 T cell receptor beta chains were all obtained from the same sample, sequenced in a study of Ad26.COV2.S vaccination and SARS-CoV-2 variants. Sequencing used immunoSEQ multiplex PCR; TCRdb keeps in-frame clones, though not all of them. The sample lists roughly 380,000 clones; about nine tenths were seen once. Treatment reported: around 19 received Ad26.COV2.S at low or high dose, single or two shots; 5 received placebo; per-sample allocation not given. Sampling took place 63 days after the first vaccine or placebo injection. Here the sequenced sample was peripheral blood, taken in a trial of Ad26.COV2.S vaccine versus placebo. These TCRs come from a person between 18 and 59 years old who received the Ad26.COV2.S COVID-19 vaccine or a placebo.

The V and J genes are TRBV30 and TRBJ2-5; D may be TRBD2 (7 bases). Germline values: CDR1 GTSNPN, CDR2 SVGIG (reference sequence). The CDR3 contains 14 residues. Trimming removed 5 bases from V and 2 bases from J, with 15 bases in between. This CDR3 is CAWQQGGFQETQYF. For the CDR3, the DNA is TGTGCCTGGCAACAGGGAGGGTTTCAAGAGACCCAGTACTTC.

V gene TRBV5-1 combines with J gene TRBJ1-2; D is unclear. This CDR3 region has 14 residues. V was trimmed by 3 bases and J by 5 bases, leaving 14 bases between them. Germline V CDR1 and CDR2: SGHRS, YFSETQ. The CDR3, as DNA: TGCGCCAGCAGCTCCTCGGTGGCTAGTTATGGCTACACCTTC. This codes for CASSSSVASYGYTF.

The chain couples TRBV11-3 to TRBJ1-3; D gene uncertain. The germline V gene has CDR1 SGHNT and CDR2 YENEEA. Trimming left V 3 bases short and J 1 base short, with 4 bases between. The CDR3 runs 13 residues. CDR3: CASSLTSGNTIYF. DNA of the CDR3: TGTGCCAGCAGCTTGACTTCTGGAAACACCATATATTTT.

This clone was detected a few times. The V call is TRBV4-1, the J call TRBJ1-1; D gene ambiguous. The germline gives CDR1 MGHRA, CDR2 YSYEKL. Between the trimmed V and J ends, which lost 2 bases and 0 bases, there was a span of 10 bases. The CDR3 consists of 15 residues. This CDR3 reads CASSQRPELNTEAFF. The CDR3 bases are TGCGCCAGCAGCCAAAGACCGGAACTGAACACTGAAGCTTTCTTT.

CDR3 sequence (DNA): TGTGCCAGCAGTGAAACCTCACTAGCGGGGTACTACGAGCAGTACTTC. It translates to CASSETSLAGYYEQYF. The gene calls are TRBV6-1 and TRBJ2-7; 10 bases match TRBD2. After removal of 2 bases from V and 3 bases from J, the junction contained 7 bases not matched to a gene. The CDR3 sequence is 16 residues long. Germline CDR1 is MNHNS and CDR2 is SASEGT.

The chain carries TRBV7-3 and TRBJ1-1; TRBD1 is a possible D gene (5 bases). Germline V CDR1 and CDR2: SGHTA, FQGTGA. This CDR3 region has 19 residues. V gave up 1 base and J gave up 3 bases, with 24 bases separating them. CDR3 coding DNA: TGTGCCAGCAGCTTAAGGGCCCCTTCTCGAGGAGGGGTGTACACTGAAGCTTTCTTT. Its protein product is CASSLRAPSRGGVYTEAFF. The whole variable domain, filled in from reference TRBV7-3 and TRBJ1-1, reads GAGVSQTPSNKVTEKGKYVELRCDPISGHTALYWYRQSLGQGPEFLIYFQGTGAADDSGLPNDRFFAVRPEGSVSTLKIQRTERGDSAVYLCASSLRAPSRGGVYTEAFFGQGTRLTVV.

The CDR3, as DNA: TGTGCCAGCAGAACCGACGCACCGTTTGGCTACACCTTC. This sequence encodes CASRTDAPFGYTF. The rearrangement links TRBV6-5 to TRBJ1-2; D not certain. The V gene's germline CDR1 is MNHEY and CDR2 SVGAGI. With 6 bases removed from V and 7 bases from J, the gap between germline ends came to 15 bases. CDR3 length: 13 residues.

The DNA for the CDR3 is TGTGCCATCAGTCATGGACAGGGAGAAACAGATACGCAGTATTTT. Translating gives CAISHGQGETDTQYF. The gene calls are TRBV10-3 and TRBJ2-3, with TRBD1 identical over 8 bases. V was clipped by 5 bases and J by 3 bases; unmatched bases: 7. The CDR3 consists of 15 residues. Germline-derived CDR1 and CDR2 are ENHRY and SYGVKD.